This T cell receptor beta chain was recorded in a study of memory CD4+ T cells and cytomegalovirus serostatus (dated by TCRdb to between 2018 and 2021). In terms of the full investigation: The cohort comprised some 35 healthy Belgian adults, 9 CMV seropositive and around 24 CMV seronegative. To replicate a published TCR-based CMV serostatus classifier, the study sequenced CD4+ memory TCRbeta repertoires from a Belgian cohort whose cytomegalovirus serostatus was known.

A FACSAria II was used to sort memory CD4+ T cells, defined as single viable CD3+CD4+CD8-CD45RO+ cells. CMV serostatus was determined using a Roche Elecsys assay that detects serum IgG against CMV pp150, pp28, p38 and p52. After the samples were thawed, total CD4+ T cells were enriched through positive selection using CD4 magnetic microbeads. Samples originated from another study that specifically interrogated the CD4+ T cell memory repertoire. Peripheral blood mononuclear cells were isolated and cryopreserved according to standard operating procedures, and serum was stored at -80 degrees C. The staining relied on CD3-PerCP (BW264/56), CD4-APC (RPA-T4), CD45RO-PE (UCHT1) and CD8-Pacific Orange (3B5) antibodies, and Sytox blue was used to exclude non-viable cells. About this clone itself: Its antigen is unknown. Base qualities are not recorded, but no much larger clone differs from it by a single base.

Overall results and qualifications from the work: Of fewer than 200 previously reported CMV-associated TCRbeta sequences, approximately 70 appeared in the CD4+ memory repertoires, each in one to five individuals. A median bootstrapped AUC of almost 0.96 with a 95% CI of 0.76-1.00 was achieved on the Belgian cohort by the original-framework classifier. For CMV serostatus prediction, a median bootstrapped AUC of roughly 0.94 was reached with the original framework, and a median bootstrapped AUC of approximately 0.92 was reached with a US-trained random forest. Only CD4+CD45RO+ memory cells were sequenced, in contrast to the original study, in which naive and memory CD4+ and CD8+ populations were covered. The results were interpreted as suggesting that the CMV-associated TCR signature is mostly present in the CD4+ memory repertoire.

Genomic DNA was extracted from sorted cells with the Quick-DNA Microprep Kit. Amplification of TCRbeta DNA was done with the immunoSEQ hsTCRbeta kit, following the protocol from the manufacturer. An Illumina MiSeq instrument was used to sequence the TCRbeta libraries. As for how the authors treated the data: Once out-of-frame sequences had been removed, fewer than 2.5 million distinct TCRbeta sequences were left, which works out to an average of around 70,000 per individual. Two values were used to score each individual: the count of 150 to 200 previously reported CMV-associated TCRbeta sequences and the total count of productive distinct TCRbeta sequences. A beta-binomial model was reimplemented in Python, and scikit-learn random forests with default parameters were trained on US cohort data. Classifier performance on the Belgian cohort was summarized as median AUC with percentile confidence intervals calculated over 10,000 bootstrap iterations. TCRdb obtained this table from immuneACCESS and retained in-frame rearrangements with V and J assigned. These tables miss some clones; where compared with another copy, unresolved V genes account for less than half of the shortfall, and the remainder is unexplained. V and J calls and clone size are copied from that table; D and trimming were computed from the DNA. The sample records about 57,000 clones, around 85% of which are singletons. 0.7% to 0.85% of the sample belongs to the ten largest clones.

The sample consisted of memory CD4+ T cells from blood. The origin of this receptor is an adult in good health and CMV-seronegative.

The nucleotide sequence is given as TGTGCCAGCAGTGACCCACTGGGACTAGCGGGAAAGAGAGCTCAAGAGACCCAGTACTTC. Its translation reads: CASSDPLGLAGKRAQETQYF. This receptor chain uses TRBV2 and TRBJ2-5, and 13 bases in between align with TRBD2. Relative to germline, V is missing 3 bases and J is missing 2 bases, with 15 bases of the junction outside any gene match. CDR1 SNHLY and CDR2 FYNNEI are derived from the germline V gene. Taken from cysteine to phenylalanine, the CDR3 has 20 residues. Just CDR3 DNA is preserved here, 60 bases in frame from base 1. Supplemented by the reference TRBV2 and TRBJ2-5 proteins around the CDR3, the complete variable domain is EPEVTQTPSHQVTQMGQEVILRCVPISNHLYFYWYRQILGQKVEFLVSFYNNEISEKSEIFDDQFSVERPDGSNFTLKIRSTKLEDSAMYFCASSDPLGLAGKRAQETQYFGPGTRLLVL.